This T cell receptor (beta chain) is drawn from a study of blood T cell repertoires in COVID-19. Study-wide context: Some COVID-19 samples were acute and others convalescent; all came from the United States, Italy and Spain. Sources were T cells, B-cell-depleted T cells, or PBMCs; the material itself was cDNA or gDNA.

CDR1 is LGHNT and CDR2 is FRNRAP in the germline V gene. The ends lost 7 bases at V and 2 bases at J; junction bases unmatched: 6. The CDR3 extends over 15 amino acids. Original processing notes: How many nucleated cells were present was estimated from reference gene primer amplification. Repertoires were generated with immunoSEQ multiplex PCR, while TCRdb's copy carries only in-frame clones and drops some. Clone size and V and J calls were adopted from that table, with D and trimming inferred from the DNA. This repertoire shows about 87,000 clones, around 84% found once; its top ten account for 5.1%.

The rearrangement links TRBV12-5 to TRBJ2-3; TRBD2 matches 10 bases. This sequence originates from a man in his forties with acute or convalescent COVID-19. The sequenced sample consisted of peripheral blood. As DNA, the CDR3 is TGTGCTAGTGCCCCACTAGCGGGACACACAGATACGCAGTATTTT. Translation: CASAPLAGHTDTQYF.